The 4 T cell receptor beta chains below all came from one sample that was sequenced in a study of cytomegalovirus exposure and HLA in healthy donors. PCR employed 60 Vbeta and 13 Jbeta primers. The protocol was immunoSEQ multiplex PCR, while the TCRdb copy is restricted to in-frame clones and leaves out a portion. The repertoire holds about 59,000 clones, with just under 85% as singletons. Sequences were obtained from PBMCs. All receptors come from a man between 35 and 55 years old in good health and CMV-seronegative.

This sequence joins TRBV5-1 and TRBJ2-2, with TRBD1 matching over 11 bases. V shed 4 bases and J 6 bases; nucleotides not matched to a gene: 11. Germline V gene sequence: CDR1 SGHRS, CDR2 YFSETQ. The CDR3 length is 17 residues. The CDR3 protein is CASSTWRTGGFAGELFF. The CDR3 DNA reads TGCGCCAGCAGCACCTGGAGGACAGGGGGCTTTGCCGGGGAGCTGTTTTTT.

The V gene is TRBV11-3, the J gene TRBJ1-6; D is unresolved. Trimming removed 0 bases from V and 10 bases from J, with 10 bases in between. The CDR3 is 14 amino acids. The V gene's germline CDR1 is SGHNT and CDR2 YENEEA. The CDR3 is CASSLDGLRSPLHF. In DNA form, the CDR3 reads TGTGCCAGCAGCTTAGATGGGCTTAGGTCACCCCTCCACTTT.

This chain connects TRBV11-1 to TRBJ1-1, with D unresolved. The CDR3 totals 14 residues. Germline V gene data show CDR1 as SGHAT and CDR2 as FQDESV (reference sequence). Trimming took off 5 bases at V and 0 bases at J, with 10 bases between the two ends. CDR3 nucleotide sequence: TGTGCCAGCAGCCCCGGGTTCATGAACACTGAAGCTTTCTTT. Its translation is CASSPGFMNTEAFF.

This chain joins TRBV28 and TRBJ1-1; a possible D gene is TRBD1 (5 bases). The CDR3 has 13 amino acids. Per the germline V gene, CDR1 is MDHEN and CDR2 is SYDVKM. The V end was cut by 7 bases, the J end by 6 bases, with 15 bases between. The CDR3 is CASKGQGGAEAFF. DNA of the CDR3: TGTGCCAGCAAGGGGCAGGGTGGCGCTGAAGCTTTCTTT.